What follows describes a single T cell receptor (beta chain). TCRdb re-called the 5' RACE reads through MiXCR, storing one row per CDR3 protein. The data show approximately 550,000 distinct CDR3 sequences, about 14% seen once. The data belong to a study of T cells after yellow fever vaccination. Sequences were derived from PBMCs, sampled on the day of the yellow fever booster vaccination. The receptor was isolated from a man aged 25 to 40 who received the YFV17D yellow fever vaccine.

The CDR3 spells CSTAPGTDTQYF. The CDR3 nucleotides are TGCAGTACCGCCCCGGGCACAGATACGCAGTATTTT. The J gene is TRBJ2-3, the V gene TRBV20-1; D is unclear. V lost 8 bases and J lost 1, with 10 bases in between. The germline gives CDR1 DFQATT, CDR2 SNEGSKA (reference sequence). This CDR3 comprises 12 residues.